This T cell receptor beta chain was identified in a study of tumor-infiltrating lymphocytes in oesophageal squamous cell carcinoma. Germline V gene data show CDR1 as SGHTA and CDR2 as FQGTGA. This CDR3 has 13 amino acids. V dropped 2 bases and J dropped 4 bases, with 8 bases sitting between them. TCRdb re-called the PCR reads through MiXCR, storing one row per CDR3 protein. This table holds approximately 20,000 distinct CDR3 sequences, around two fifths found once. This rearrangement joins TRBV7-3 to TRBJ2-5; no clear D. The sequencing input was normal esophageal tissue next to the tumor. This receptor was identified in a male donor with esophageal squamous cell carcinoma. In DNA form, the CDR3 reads TGTGCCAGCAGCTTAGAGTCTTCAGAGACCCAGTACTTC. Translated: CASSLESSETQYF.